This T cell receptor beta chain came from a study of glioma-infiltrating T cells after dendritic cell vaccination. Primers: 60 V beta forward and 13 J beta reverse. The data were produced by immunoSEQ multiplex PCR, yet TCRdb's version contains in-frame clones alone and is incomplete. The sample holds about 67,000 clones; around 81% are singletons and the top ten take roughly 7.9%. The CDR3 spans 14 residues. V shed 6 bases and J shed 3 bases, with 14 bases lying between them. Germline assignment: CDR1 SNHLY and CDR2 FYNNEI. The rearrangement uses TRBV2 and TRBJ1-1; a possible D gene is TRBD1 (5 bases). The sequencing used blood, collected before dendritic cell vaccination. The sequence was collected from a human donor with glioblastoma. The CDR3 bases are TGTGCCAGCAGGCATTCCGACAGAGACACTGAAGCTTTCTTT. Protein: CASRHSDRDTEAFF.